Below are 8 T cell receptor beta chains sequenced from a single sample in a study of OX40 agonist ivuxolimab in advanced cancers. The repertoire was sequenced with immunoSEQ multiplex PCR; TCRdb's copy has only in-frame clones and lacks some. The table includes about 93,000 clones, about 90% detected once. Sequenced material: CD4+ or CD8+ T cells sorted from blood, taken in a trial of the OX40 agonist ivuxolimab. The receptor set was obtained from an adult with an advanced solid tumor such as melanoma, head and neck, liver or kidney cancer.

The chain is built from TRBV2 and TRBJ2-3; TRBD2 aligns across 13 bases. The CDR3 runs 16 residues. V dropped 7 bases and J dropped 5; count of bases not matched to a gene: 9. Germline CDR1 reads SNHLY; CDR2 reads FYNNEI. Here the CDR3 DNA reads TGTGCCAGCAACCCCTTCGGACTAGCGGGAGTAGATACGCAGTATTTT. The encoded protein is CASNPFGLAGVDTQYF.

The chain links TRBV5-1 to TRBJ1-1; D not certain. V lost 0 bases, J lost 8 bases, and 14 bases lay in between. This CDR3 spans 14 amino acids. The germline V gene encodes CDR1 SGHRS and CDR2 YFSETQ. The CDR3 loop reads CASSLGGASSEAFF. Written as DNA, the CDR3 is TGCGCCAGCAGCTTGGGGGGTGCGTCGTCCGAAGCTTTCTTT. Using reference TRBV5-1 and TRBJ1-1 for the parts outside the CDR3, the full variable domain is KAGVTQTPRYLIKTRGQQVTLSCSPISGHRSVSWYQQTPGQGLQFLFEYFSETQRNKGNFPGRFSGRQFSNSRSEMNVSTLELGDSALYLCASSLGGASSEAFFGQGTRLTVV.

This clone appeared once. This rearrangement joins TRBV6-1 to TRBJ2-2; D ambiguous. The CDR3 has 15 amino acids. Looked up from germline, CDR1 is MNHNS and CDR2 is SASEGT. With 6 bases removed from V and 4 bases from J, the gap between germline ends came to 15 bases. CDR3 in amino acids: CASSPADRVTGELFF. The CDR3 nucleotides read TGTGCCAGCAGCCCCGCCGACCGAGTCACCGGGGAGCTGTTTTTT.

V usage is TRBV6-1 and J usage is TRBJ2-7, with D perhaps matching TRBD2 (5 bases). The CDR3 sequence is 12 residues long. Between the trimmed V and J ends, which lost 7 bases and 5 bases, there was a span of 12 bases. Germline V lookup: CDR1 MNHNS, CDR2 SASEGT. Written as DNA, the CDR3 is TGTGCCAGCAAGGAGGTTAGCAACGAGCAGTACTTC. Translating gives CASKEVSNEQYF.

The genes are TRBV30 and TRBJ1-2; D possibly corresponds to TRBD1 (5 bases). Germline V gives CDR1 GTSNPN, CDR2 SVGIG (reference sequence). The CDR3 is 13 amino acids. The V gene lost 1 base and the J gene lost 7 bases, with 13 bases spanning the gap. The CDR3 loop is CAWSALGTGGYTF. Written as DNA, the CDR3 is TGTGCCTGGAGTGCACTTGGAACAGGTGGCTACACCTTC.

CDR3 sequence: CASTSRSDNQPQHF. As DNA, the CDR3 is TGTGCCAGCACCTCGAGAAGCGACAATCAGCCCCAGCATTTT. The chain recombines TRBV6-6 with TRBJ1-5; no definite D call. Per germline, CDR1 MNHNY and CDR2 SVGAGI (reference sequence). The V end lost 7 bases, the J end lost 3 bases, and 13 bases lay between the germline ends. The CDR3 extends over 14 amino acids.

The CDR3: CASSGQHTEAFF. The CDR3 DNA is TGCGCCAGCAGCGGTCAGCACACTGAAGCTTTCTTT. V and J are TRBV5-1 and TRBJ1-1, with D unresolved. From germline, CDR1 is SGHRS and CDR2 YFSETQ. V lost 4 bases to trimming and J lost 3 bases, with 7 bases between them. The CDR3 has 12 amino acids.

The V and J genes are TRBV29-1 and TRBJ1-1; a weak D match, TRBD1 (6 bases). Germline CDR1 is SQVTM and CDR2 is ANQGSEA. The CDR3 totals 14 residues. Trimming removed 7 bases from V and 6 bases from J, with 21 bases in between. CDR3 amino acids: CSANRGGAFPEAFF. CDR3 DNA: TGCAGCGCCAATAGGGGGGGGGCTTTTCCTGAAGCTTTCTTT.